The entry below gives a single T cell receptor (beta chain) sequence along with its context. The sample is drawn from a study of T cell changes during pregnancy in multiple sclerosis. Germline CDR1 is SGHTA and CDR2 is FQGNSA. CDR3 length: 13 amino acids. V was shortened by 4 bases and J by 4 bases, with 8 bases between the two germline ends. Only in-frame clones appear in the TCRdb table, and some are missing; sequencing was by immunoSEQ multiplex PCR. This sample has fewer than 50,000 clones, with 85% to 90% found just once. This sequence originates from a female donor with multiple sclerosis, enrolled in a pregnancy study. The sequenced sample was CD4+ T cells from peripheral blood mononuclear cells, obtained in the first trimester of pregnancy. The chain links TRBV7-2 to TRBJ1-3; D is unclear. CDR3 sequence (DNA): TGTGCCAGCAGCTCCCCGACAGGAAACACCATATATTTT. It yields the protein CASSSPTGNTIYF. Drawing the rest from reference TRBV7-2 and TRBJ1-3, the complete variable domain is GAGVSQSPSNKVTEKGKDVELRCDPISGHTALYWYRQSLGQGLEFLIYFQGNSAPDKSGLPSDRFSAERTGGSVSTLTIQRTQQEDSAVYLCASSSPTGNTIYFGEGSWLTVV.